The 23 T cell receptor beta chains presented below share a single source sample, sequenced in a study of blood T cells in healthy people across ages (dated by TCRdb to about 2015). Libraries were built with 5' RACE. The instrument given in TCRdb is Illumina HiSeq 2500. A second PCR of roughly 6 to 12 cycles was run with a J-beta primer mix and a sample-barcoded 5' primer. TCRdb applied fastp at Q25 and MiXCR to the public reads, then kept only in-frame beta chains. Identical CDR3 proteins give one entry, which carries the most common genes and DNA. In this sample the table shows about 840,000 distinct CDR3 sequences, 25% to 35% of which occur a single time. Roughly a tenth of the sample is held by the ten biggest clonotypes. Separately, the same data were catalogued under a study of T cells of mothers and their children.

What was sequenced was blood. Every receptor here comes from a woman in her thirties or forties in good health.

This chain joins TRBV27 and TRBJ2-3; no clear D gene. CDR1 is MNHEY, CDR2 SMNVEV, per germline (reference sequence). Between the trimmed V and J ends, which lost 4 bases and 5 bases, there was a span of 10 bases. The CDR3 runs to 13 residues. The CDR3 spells CASSSLLVDTQYF. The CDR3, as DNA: TGTGCCAGCAGTTCACTCCTAGTAGATACGCAGTATTTT.

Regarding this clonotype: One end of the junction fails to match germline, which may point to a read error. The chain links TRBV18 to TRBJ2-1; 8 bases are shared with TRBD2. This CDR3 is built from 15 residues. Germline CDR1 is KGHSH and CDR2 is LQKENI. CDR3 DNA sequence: TGTGCCAGCTCCCCACTACGGGGGGGCTACAATGAGCAGTTCTTC. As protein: CASSPLRGGYNEQFF.

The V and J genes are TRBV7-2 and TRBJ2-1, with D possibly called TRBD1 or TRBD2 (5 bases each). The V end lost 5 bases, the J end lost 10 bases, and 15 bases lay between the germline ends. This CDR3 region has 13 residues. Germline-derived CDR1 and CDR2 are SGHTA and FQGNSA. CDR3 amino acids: CASSTRQSSEQFF. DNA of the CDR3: TGTGCCAGCAGCACCAGACAGTCTAGCGAGCAGTTCTTC.

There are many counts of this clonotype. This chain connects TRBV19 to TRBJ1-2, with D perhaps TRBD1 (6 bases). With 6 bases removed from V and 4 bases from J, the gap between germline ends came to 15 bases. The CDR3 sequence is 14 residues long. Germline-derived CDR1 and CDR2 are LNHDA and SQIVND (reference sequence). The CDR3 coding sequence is TGTGCCAGTAGGAGGATACAGGGATCCTATGGCTACACCTTC. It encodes CASRRIQGSYGYTF.

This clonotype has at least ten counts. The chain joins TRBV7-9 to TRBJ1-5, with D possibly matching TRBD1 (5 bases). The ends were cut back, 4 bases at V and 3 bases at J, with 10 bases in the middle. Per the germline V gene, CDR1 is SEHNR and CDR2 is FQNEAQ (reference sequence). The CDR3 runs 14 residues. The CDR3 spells CASSSGAVNQPQHF. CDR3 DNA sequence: TGTGCCAGCAGCTCCGGGGCCGTCAATCAGCCCCAGCATTTT.

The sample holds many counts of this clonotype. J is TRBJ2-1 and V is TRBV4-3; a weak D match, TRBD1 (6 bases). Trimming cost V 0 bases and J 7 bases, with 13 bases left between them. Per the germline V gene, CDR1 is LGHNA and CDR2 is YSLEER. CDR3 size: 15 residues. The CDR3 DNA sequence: TGCGCCAGCAGCCAAGATTGGCCAGGGGTGAATGAGCAGTTCTTC. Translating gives CASSQDWPGVNEQFF.

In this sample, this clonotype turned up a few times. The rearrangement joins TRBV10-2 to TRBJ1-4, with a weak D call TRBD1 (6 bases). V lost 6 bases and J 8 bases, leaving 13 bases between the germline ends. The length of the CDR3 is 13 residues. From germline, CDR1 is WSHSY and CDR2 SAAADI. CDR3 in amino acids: CASRQGREEKLFF. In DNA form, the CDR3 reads TGCGCCAGCAGACAGGGAAGAGAGGAAAAACTGTTTTTT.

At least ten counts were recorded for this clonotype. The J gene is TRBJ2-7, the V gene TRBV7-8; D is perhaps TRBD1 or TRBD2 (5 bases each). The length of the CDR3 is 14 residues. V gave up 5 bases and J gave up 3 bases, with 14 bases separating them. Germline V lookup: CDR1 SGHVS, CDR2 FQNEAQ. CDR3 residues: CASSPGTEFYEQYF. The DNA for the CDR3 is TGTGCCAGCAGCCCAGGGACCGAATTCTACGAGCAGTACTTC.

The CDR3 loop is CASTKGVNTEAFF. The CDR3 coding sequence is TGTGCCAGCACTAAAGGGGTGAACACTGAAGCTTTCTTT. V usage is TRBV27 and J usage is TRBJ1-1, with D possibly being TRBD1 (5 bases). CDR3 size: 13 residues. Germline lookup yields CDR1 MNHEY and CDR2 SMNVEV (reference sequence). V was clipped by 7 bases and J by 0 bases, with 9 bases between them.

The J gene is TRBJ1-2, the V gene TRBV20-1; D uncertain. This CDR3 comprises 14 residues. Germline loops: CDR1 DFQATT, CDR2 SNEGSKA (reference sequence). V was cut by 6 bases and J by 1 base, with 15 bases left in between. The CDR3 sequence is CSAIGRALNYGYTF. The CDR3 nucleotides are TGCAGTGCCATTGGACGAGCTCTTAACTATGGCTACACCTTC.

The CDR3 spells CASSQDFQSSYEQYF. The CDR3 nucleotides read TGCGCCAGCAGCCAAGATTTTCAGAGCTCCTACGAGCAGTACTTC. This rearrangement joins TRBV4-1 to TRBJ2-7; unclear D gene. The CDR3 consists of 15 residues. The germline V and J ends were trimmed by 0 bases and 0 bases, with 9 bases remaining between them. Per the germline V gene, CDR1 is MGHRA and CDR2 is YSYEKL.

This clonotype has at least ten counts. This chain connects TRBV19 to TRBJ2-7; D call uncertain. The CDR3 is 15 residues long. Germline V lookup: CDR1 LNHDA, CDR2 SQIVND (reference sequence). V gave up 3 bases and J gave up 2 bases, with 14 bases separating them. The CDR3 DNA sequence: TGTGCCAGTAGTATCGTGTCCGGCAGAGCCTACGAGCAGTACTTC. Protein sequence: CASSIVSGRAYEQYF.

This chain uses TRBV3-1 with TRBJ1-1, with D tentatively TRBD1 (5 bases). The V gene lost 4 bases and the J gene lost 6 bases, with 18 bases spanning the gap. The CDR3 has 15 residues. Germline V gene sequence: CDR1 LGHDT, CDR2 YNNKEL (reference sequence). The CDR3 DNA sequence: TGTGCCAGCAGCCCCTGGTCGGGGCATGCCGCTGAAGCTTTCTTT. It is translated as CASSPWSGHAAEAFF.

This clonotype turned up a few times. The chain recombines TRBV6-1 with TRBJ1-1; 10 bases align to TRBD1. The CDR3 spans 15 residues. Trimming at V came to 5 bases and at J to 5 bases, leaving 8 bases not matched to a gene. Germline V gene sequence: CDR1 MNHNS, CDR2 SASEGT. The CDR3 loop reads CASSPGTGVWTEAFF. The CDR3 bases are TGTGCCAGCAGTCCGGGGACAGGGGTTTGGACTGAAGCTTTCTTT.

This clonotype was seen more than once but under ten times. CDR3 protein: CASSLWGGTGTDTQYF. The CDR3 nucleotides are TGTGCCAGCAGCTTATGGGGGGGGACAGGCACAGATACGCAGTATTTT. This sequence joins TRBV7-3 and TRBJ2-3; D possibly matches TRBD1 or TRBD2 (7 bases each). The CDR3 consists of 16 residues. Germline CDR1 reads SGHTA; CDR2 reads FQGTGA. Trimming took off 2 bases at V and 1 base at J, with 13 bases between the two ends. Supplemented by reference TRBV7-3 and TRBJ2-3, the full variable domain reads GAGVSQTPSNKVTEKGKYVELRCDPISGHTALYWYRQSLGQGPEFLIYFQGTGAADDSGLPNDRFFAVRPEGSVSTLKIQRTERGDSAVYLCASSLWGGTGTDTQYFGPGTRLTVL.

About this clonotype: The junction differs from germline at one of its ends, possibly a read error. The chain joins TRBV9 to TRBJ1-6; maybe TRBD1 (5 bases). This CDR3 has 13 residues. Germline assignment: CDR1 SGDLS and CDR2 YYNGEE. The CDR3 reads CASSVAGTSALHF. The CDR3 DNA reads TGTGCCAGCAGCGTGGCAGGGACTTCAGCCCTCCACTTT.

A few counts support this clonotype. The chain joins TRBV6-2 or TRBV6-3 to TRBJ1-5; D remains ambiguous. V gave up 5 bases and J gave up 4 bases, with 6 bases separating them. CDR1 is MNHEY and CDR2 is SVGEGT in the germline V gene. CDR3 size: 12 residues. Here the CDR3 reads CASSIFNQPQHF. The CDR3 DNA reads TGTGCCAGCAGTATCTTTAATCAGCCCCAGCATTTT.

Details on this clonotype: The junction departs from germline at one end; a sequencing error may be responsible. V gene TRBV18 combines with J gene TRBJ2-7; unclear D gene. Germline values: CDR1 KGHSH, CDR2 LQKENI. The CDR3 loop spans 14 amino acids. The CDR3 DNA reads TGCGCCAGCTCACCACTTAACGGACCCTACGAGCAGTACTTC. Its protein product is CASSPLNGPYEQYF.

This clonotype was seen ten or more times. Here the CDR3 DNA reads TGTGCCAGCAGCGCCTCCGCGGGGGGTCTATATGAGCAGTTCTTC. Its translation is CASSASAGGLYEQFF. V is TRBV9 and J is TRBJ2-1, with 8 bases identical to TRBD2. Germline V gene data show CDR1 as SGDLS and CDR2 as YYNGEE. The CDR3 is 15 residues long. J gave up 8 bases and V 3 bases, and 10 bases lay outside the gene matches. The whole variable domain, remainder taken from reference TRBV9 and TRBJ2-1, is DSGVTQTPKHLITATGQRVTLRCSPRSGDLSVYWYQQSLDQGLQFLIQYYNGEERAKGNILERFSAQQFPDLHSELNLSSLELGDSALYFCASSASAGGLYEQFFGPGTRLTVL.

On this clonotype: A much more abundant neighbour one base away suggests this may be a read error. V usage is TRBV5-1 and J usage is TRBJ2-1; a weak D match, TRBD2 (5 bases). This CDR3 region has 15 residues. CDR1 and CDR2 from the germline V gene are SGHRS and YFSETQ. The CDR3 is CASNLAGTPYNEQFF. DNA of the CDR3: TGCGCCAGCAACTTGGCGGGCACTCCCTACAATGAGCAGTTCTTC.

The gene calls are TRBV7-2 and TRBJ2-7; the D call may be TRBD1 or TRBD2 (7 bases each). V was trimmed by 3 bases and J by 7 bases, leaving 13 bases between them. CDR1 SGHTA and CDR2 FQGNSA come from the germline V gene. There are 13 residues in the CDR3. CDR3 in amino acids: CASSFDREGEQYF. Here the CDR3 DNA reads TGTGCCAGCAGCTTCGACAGGGAGGGAGAGCAGTACTTC.

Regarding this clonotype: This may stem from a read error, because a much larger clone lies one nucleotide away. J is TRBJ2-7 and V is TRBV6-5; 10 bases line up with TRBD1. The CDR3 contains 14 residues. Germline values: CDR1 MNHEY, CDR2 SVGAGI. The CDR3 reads CASRKDRGAYGQYF. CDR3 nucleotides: TGTGCCAGCAGAAAGGACAGGGGGGCCTACGGGCAGTACTTC.

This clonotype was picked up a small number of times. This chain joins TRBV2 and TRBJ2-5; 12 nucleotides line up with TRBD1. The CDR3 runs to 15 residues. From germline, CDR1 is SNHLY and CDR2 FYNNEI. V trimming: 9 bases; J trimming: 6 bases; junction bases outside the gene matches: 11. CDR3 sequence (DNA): TGTGCCAGTAGTAAATCGGGACAGGGGGCGAAGACCCAGTACTTC. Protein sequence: CASSKSGQGAKTQYF.